These T cell receptor beta chains were read from a single sample in a study of T cell changes during pregnancy in multiple sclerosis. TCRdb's table, derived via immunoSEQ multiplex PCR, lists solely in-frame clones and lacks some. The sample has 70,000 to 80,000 clones; 85% to 95% are singletons. Sequencing was performed on peripheral blood, taken in the first trimester of pregnancy. The receptor set was obtained from a female donor with multiple sclerosis, enrolled in a pregnancy study. The conserved cysteine and the conserved F or W are not part of the CDR3 here. Clone size, where shown, is once, few, many, or a class for clones that have expanded.

NA | 13 | TRBV4-1 | ASSQVPTGNTEAF
NA | 11 | TRBV7-3 | ASSGGPETVQF
NA | 10 | TRBV19 | ASPDRAEPQH
NA | 11 | TRBV7-7 | ASSLAEDQEQY
NA | 13 | TRBV6-5 | ASSADNQPYNEQF
NA | 13 | TRBV7-8 | ASSAQTGFNYGYT
NA | 13 | TRBV19 | ASSIGGGAQQPQH
NA | 12 | TRBV2 | ASSLQGADYGYT
NA | 16 | TRBV11-2 | ASSSTSRGLISYNEQF
once | 11 | TRBV28 | ASSLGSAETQY
NA | 17 | TRBV4-2 | ASTPVGDFPLRYTGELF
NA | 13 | TRBV28 | ASRPDRVGNEKLF
NA | 12 | TRBV5-4 | ASSLSGNYNEQF
NA | 12 | TRBV28 | ASSARVGGTEAF
NA | 11 | TRBV5-8 | ASSLAQAYGYT
NA | 14 | TRBV2 | ASTPPGGGNTGELF
once | 12 | TRBV5-4 | ASRLDRASTEAF
NA | 13 | TRBV5-1 | ASSFTGGGTDTQY
NA | 13 | TRBV7-2 | ASSQGGAGKDTQY
NA | 11 | TRBV2 | ASSPWGVNEQY
NA | 15 | TRBV6-4 | ASTPGGIRQVGQPQH
NA | 14 | TRBV7-2 | ASSHWDRVDKNIQY
NA | 12 | TRBV9 | ASSVGDSNQPQH
NA | 12 | TRBV7-2 | ASTAPPAGNIQY
NA | 12 | TRBV30 | AWSARTGANGYT
NA | 13 | TRBV7-6 | ASSLGGRGPETQY
NA | 12 | TRBV7-2 | ASSFRQGSYEQY
NA | 10 | TRBV29-1 | SVEDASPVRY
NA | 13 | TRBV6-6 | ASSYLGGGEQPQH
NA | 14 | TRBV27 | ASSLLRQGVNTEAF
NA | 12 | TRBV6-1 | ASNLSGQGRGYT
NA | 9 | TRBV28 | ASSHSYEQY
NA | 13 | TRBV4-3 | ASSQDGRPTDTQY
few | 10 | TRBV29-1 | SALLGNYGYT
NA | 13 | TRBV2 | ASGKWQGSSYEQY
NA | 12 | TRBV15 | ATSSRDRNYEQY
NA | 13 | TRBV11-2 | ASSLQGRSYNEQF
NA | 13 | TRBV7-3 | ASSLRGQGDTEAF
NA | 11 | TRBV29-1 | SVDRGRGETQY
NA | 13 | TRBV6-1 | ASSEGPSLTDTQY
NA | 12 | TRBV27 | ASSLSRAGTEAF
once | 13 | TRBV18 | ASSPRGPSTWPQH
NA | 13 | TRBV7-3 | ASSLENRQGAEAF
NA | 14 | TRBV7-9 | ASSLVLTQGGNGYT
NA | 13 | TRBV9 | ASSVAGGVADTQY
NA | 13 | TRBV9 | ASSATLQGFNEQF
NA | 13 | TRBV18 | ASSQLQGANTEAF
NA | 10 | TRBV25-1 | ASQGGAYGYT
NA | 14 | TRBV7-8 | ASSIRLAGARDTQY
NA | 10 | TRBV7-9 | ASSGGITEAF
once | 11 | TRBV18 | ASSPPGTYEQY
NA | 13 | TRBV7-9 | ASSLGEGLYEKLF
NA | 14 | TRBV9 | ASSVVTSKGTDTQY
NA | 11 | TRBV19 | ASSIVANTEAF
NA | 16 | TRBV7-8 | ASSLELVSGGRTDTQY
NA | 14 | TRBV27 | ASSARTGSIYNEQF
once | 14 | TRBV19 | ASSSTSAISGNTIY
NA | 12 | TRBV2 | ASSTDRGRAEAF
NA | 11 | TRBV2 | ASNYGGAREQY